The clone carrying this TCR beta chain was seen more than once but under ten times. Its antigen is still unknown. Germline V gene sequence: CDR1 SGHRS, CDR2 YFSETQ. This CDR3 spans 12 amino acids. V shed 4 bases and J shed 5 bases, with 9 bases lying between them. These data belong to a study of T-cell memory formation after mild COVID-19. Study details: Largely donor-specific sequence clusters came from a couple of donors.

Notes on the study in general: Memory cells collected pre-infection included some clones that later responded, suggesting cross-reactive memory joined. Those CD4+ clones that contracted were mainly in CM and EM (CD8+ ones in EMRA). Later expanders leaned toward CD4+, whereas clones contracting from day 15 to 85 were balanced CD4/CD8.

In TCRdb, the 5' RACE reads were re-called with MiXCR into one record per CDR3 protein. The sample consists of 200,000 or so distinct CDR3 sequences, 9.5% of them appearing once. The sequenced sample consisted of PBMCs or a T cell subset sorted from them (not recorded which). The chain combines TRBV5-1 with TRBJ2-5; D ambiguous. The sequence was obtained from a young man who had mild COVID-19 (a few samples of this study predate the infection). Cell type and time point are not known. The CDR3 loop reads CASSRQGETQYF. In DNA form, the CDR3 reads TGCGCCAGCAGCAGACAAGGGGAGACCCAGTACTTC. The full variable domain, completed using reference TRBV5-1 and TRBJ2-5, is KAGVTQTPRYLIKTRGQQVTLSCSPISGHRSVSWYQQTPGQGLQFLFEYFSETQRNKGNFPGRFSGRQFSNSRSEMNVSTLELGDSALYLCASSRQGETQYFGPGTRLLVL.